One and the same sample provided the 27 T cell receptor beta chains below, sequenced in a study of T cells after yellow fever vaccination. TCRdb reanalysed the 5' RACE reads using MiXCR and keeps one entry per CDR3 protein. The sample has approximately 300,000 distinct CDR3 sequences, 6.8% seen once. This material consisted of PBMCs, taken approximately 40 days after the first yellow fever vaccination. These receptors all come from a man aged 18 to 30 who received the YFV17D yellow fever vaccine.

This clonotype was observed a handful of times. The chain uses TRBV5-8 and TRBJ2-1; perhaps D is TRBD1 or TRBD2 (5 bases each). With 4 bases removed from V and 1 base from J, the gap between germline ends came to 12 bases. The CDR3 sequence is 15 residues long. The germline CDR1 and CDR2 sequences are SGHTS and YDEGEE. CDR3 loop: CASSLEGKSYNEQFF. For the CDR3, the DNA is TGTGCCAGCAGCCTAGAGGGGAAATCCTACAATGAGCAGTTCTTC.

This clonotype has a handful of counts. V usage is TRBV7-9 and J usage is TRBJ1-6; D might be TRBD1 (5 bases). V was cut by 4 bases and J by 8 bases, with 12 bases left in between. The CDR3 loop spans 14 amino acids. CDR1 SEHNR and CDR2 FQNEAQ come from the germline V gene (reference sequence). The CDR3 nucleotides read TGTGCCAGCAGCTCTGAGGGACCATATTCACCCCTCCACTTT. Its protein is CASSSEGPYSPLHF.

This clonotype was picked up a small number of times. V gene TRBV12-3 or TRBV12-4 combines with J gene TRBJ1-2; D is possibly TRBD1 (6 bases). This CDR3 region has 13 residues. Trimming stripped 3 bases from V and 5 bases from J, with 10 bases between. CDR3 in amino acids: CASSLRQGYGYTF. CDR3 coding DNA: TGTGCCAGCAGTTTGCGGCAGGGGTATGGCTACACCTTC.

This clonotype was detected a few times. This chain joins TRBV25-1 and TRBJ1-1; D may be TRBD1 (5 bases). The CDR3 is 13 amino acids. From germline, CDR1 is MGHDK and CDR2 SYGVNS. The V and J ends lost 1 base and 6 bases respectively, with 9 bases between them. CDR3 loop: CASSESGGAEAFF. The CDR3 coding sequence is TGTGCCAGCAGTGAATCGGGGGGTGCTGAAGCTTTCTTT.

This clonotype was observed a few times. The chain recombines TRBV12-3 or TRBV12-4 with TRBJ2-5; no clear D gene. CDR3 length equals 14 residues. Trimming removed 8 bases from V and 1 base from J, with 14 bases in between. The CDR3 DNA is TGTGCCAGCGGGGATTCAGGAGTCCAAGAGACCCAGTACTTC. Amino acids: CASGDSGVQETQYF.

The chain couples TRBV20-1 to TRBJ2-1, with D maybe TRBD2 (6 bases). V gave up 3 bases and J gave up 9 bases, with 15 bases separating them. CDR1 is DFQATT and CDR2 is SNEGSKA in the germline V gene (reference sequence). This CDR3 spans 13 amino acids. The CDR3 coding sequence is TGCAGTGCTAGTTCCCGACTAGGCGGTGAGCAGTTCTTC. Translated, it gives CSASSRLGGEQFF.

The chain couples TRBV21-1 to TRBJ1-5. TRBV21-1 is a pseudogene. The CDR3 length is 14 residues. CDR3 region: CASSKGRGGQPQHF. The CDR3 nucleotides read TGTGCCAGCAGCAAAGGCCGGGGGGGTCAGCCCCAGCATTTT.

Many counts were recorded for this clonotype. J is TRBJ2-1 and V is TRBV2; TRBD1 matches at 8 bases. The CDR3 covers 15 residues. Trimming took 4 bases from V and 4 from J; bases not matched to a gene: 6. CDR1 is SNHLY, CDR2 FYNNEI, per germline. CDR3 DNA: TGTGCCAGCAGTGTGGACAGGGCGCTTTACAATGAGCAGTTCTTC. Translated: CASSVDRALYNEQFF.

The V gene is TRBV4-1, the J gene TRBJ1-1; tentative D call: TRBD1 (6 bases). Trimming pared 2 bases from V and 7 bases from J, leaving 11 bases between. The CDR3 contains 13 residues. Per the germline V gene, CDR1 is MGHRA and CDR2 is YSYEKL. CDR3 sequence (DNA): TGCGCCAGCAGCCAACTAGGGGGGGATGAAGCTTTCTTT. Encoded protein: CASSQLGGDEAFF.

This clonotype has a handful of counts. The gene calls are TRBV5-1 and TRBJ1-1; 8 bases are shared with TRBD1. V was clipped by 3 bases and J by 3 bases; unmatched bases: 4. The CDR3 runs to 14 residues. Germline CDR1 reads SGHRS; CDR2 reads YFSETQ. CDR3 nucleotides: TGCGCCAGCAGCTGGGACAGGCCGGACACTGAAGCTTTCTTT. As protein: CASSWDRPDTEAFF.

This clonotype was detected a few times. This chain connects TRBV6-4 to TRBJ2-1; 9 bases fit TRBD1. V shed 6 bases and J 7 bases; nucleotides not matched to a gene: 10. Germline CDR1 is MRHNA and CDR2 is SNTAGT. The CDR3 is made up of 15 amino acids. In DNA form, the CDR3 reads TGTGCCAGCAGCGCCCCGGGACAGGGAGTGAATGAGCAGTTCTTC. Translated: CASSAPGQGVNEQFF.

This clonotype was detected a few times. The chain joins TRBV29-1 to TRBJ2-3; D possibly corresponds to TRBD1 (6 bases). The CDR3 loop spans 14 amino acids. Trimming stripped 4 bases from V and 1 base from J, with 12 bases between. Germline values: CDR1 SQVTM, CDR2 ANQGSEA. The CDR3 protein is CSVVKTGGTDTQYF. CDR3 coding DNA: TGCAGCGTTGTGAAGACAGGCGGCACAGATACGCAGTATTTT.

This clonotype was picked up a small number of times. The chain carries TRBV11-1 and TRBJ2-3; 9 nucleotides line up with TRBD1. Germline CDR1 SGHAT, CDR2 FQDESV (reference sequence). V shed 2 bases and J 2 bases; nucleotides not matched to a gene: 14. The CDR3 covers 19 residues. The CDR3: CASSLRSVGTGTLTDTQYF. In DNA form, the CDR3 reads TGTGCCAGCAGCTTAAGAAGCGTCGGGACAGGGACCCTCACAGATACGCAGTATTTT.

A few counts support this clonotype. V and J are TRBV5-6 and TRBJ2-7, with a weak D call TRBD2 (5 bases). CDR3 size: 14 residues. V lost 5 bases, J lost 0 bases, and 12 bases lay in between. Germline V gene sequence: CDR1 SGHDT, CDR2 YYEEEE. The CDR3 here is CASSGLVSSYEQYV. In nucleotides, the CDR3 is TGTGCCAGCAGTGGACTGGTGAGCTCCTACGAGCAGTACGTC.

This clonotype was found many times. CDR3 sequence: CASNSGGQETQYF. The CDR3 coding sequence is TGTGCCAGCAATAGCGGGGGCCAAGAGACCCAGTACTTC. The genes are TRBV28 and TRBJ2-5; 9 positions agree with TRBD2. CDR3 length: 13 amino acids. Germline lookup yields CDR1 MDHEN and CDR2 SYDVKM. With V trimmed by 7 bases and J by 1 base, 1 base remained unmatched.

This clonotype occurred a few times. The rearrangement joins TRBV4-1 to TRBJ1-2, with D perhaps matching TRBD1 (5 bases). From germline, CDR1 is MGHRA and CDR2 YSYEKL. The CDR3 covers 15 residues. V was clipped by 1 base and J by 4 bases, with 13 bases between them. The CDR3 sequence is CASSQGPGLRYGYTF. The CDR3 DNA sequence: TGCGCCAGCAGCCAAGGTCCGGGGCTTCGCTATGGCTACACCTTC.

This clonotype was detected ten times or more. The chain has TRBV6-4 and TRBJ2-5; tentative D call: TRBD1 (5 bases). Germline CDR1 MRHNA, CDR2 SNTAGT. The CDR3 spans 15 residues. Trimming pared 5 bases from V and 1 base from J, leaving 14 bases between. The CDR3 nucleotides read TGTGCCAGCAGTCTACCAGGGAAGTTCCAAGAGACCCAGTACTTC. This sequence encodes CASSLPGKFQETQYF.

V and J are TRBV7-2 and TRBJ2-5; D is undetermined. V lost 5 bases and J 7 bases, leaving 5 bases between the germline ends. The CDR3 covers 10 residues. The V gene's germline CDR1 is SGHTA and CDR2 FQGNSA. The CDR3 DNA sequence: TGTGCCAGCAGCCCCGGGACCCAGTACTTC. This gives the protein CASSPGTQYF.

This clonotype turned up a few times. The genes are TRBV9 and TRBJ2-4; 7 nucleotides line up with TRBD1. Trimming cost V 0 bases and J 3 bases; bases outside gene matches: 3. The CDR3 length is 15 residues. CDR1 and CDR2 (germline): SGDLS, YYNGEE. The CDR3 spells CASSVGGGFKNIQYF. DNA of the CDR3: TGTGCCAGCAGCGTAGGAGGGGGCTTCAAAAACATTCAGTACTTC.

V and J are TRBV5-1 and TRBJ2-1; TRBD2 aligns across 8 bases. With 3 bases clipped from V and 4 bases from J, the junction kept 3 bases outside the gene matches. The CDR3 is made up of 14 amino acids. Per germline, CDR1 SGHRS and CDR2 YFSETQ. The CDR3: CASSWSGGYNEQFF. DNA for the CDR3: TGCGCCAGCAGCTGGAGCGGGGGATACAATGAGCAGTTCTTC.

This clonotype was seen repeatedly, ten times or more. J is TRBJ2-3 and V is TRBV5-1; D remains ambiguous. Germline V CDR1 and CDR2: SGHRS, YFSETQ. The CDR3 loop spans 14 amino acids. V was trimmed by 0 bases and J by 2 bases, leaving 7 bases between them. The CDR3 is CASSLDGPTDTQYF. The DNA of the CDR3 is TGCGCCAGCAGCTTGGACGGACCCACAGATACGCAGTATTTT.

This clonotype was counted between two and nine times. The chain has TRBV6-5 and TRBJ1-2, with a possible D match to TRBD1 (5 bases). V lost 0 bases and J 8 bases, leaving 16 bases between the germline ends. Germline-derived CDR1 and CDR2 are MNHEY and SVGAGI. The CDR3 runs 15 residues. CDR3 in DNA: TGTGCCAGCAGTTACTCGAGACAGAGTTTAAGGGGCTACACCTTC. Protein sequence: CASSYSRQSLRGYTF.

Worth noting for this clonotype: This CDR3 is missing its conserved last phenylalanine or tryptophan, likely due to a read error. This sequence joins TRBV7-2 and TRBJ1-5; D might be TRBD1 (5 bases). Germline lookup yields CDR1 SGHTA and CDR2 FQGNSA. V was clipped by 3 bases and J by 4 bases, with 10 bases between them. There are 14 residues in the CDR3. The CDR3: CASSLGQGNQPQHS. For the CDR3, the DNA is TGTGCCAGCAGCTTGGGGCAGGGTAATCAGCCCCAGCATTCT.

This clonotype was seen more than once but under ten times. The chain joins TRBV21-1 to TRBJ2-7; whether TRBD1, the table's D call, matches the DNA was not checked. TRBV21-1 is marked as a pseudogene. The CDR3 is made up of 15 amino acids. Here the CDR3 reads CASPSPPRHSYEQYV. CDR3 DNA sequence: TGTGCCAGCCCTTCCCCCCCTCGACACTCCTACGAGCAGTACGTC.

V usage is TRBV12-3 or TRBV12-4 and J usage is TRBJ2-4, with D possibly being TRBD2 (6 bases). The CDR3 contains 13 residues. With 3 bases removed from V and 7 bases from J, the gap between germline ends came to 10 bases. Here the CDR3 reads CASSFTAGNIQYF. The DNA of the CDR3 is TGTGCCAGCAGTTTTACGGCGGGGAACATTCAGTACTTC.

The chain recombines TRBV28 with TRBJ2-5, with 10 bases fitting TRBD1. The CDR3 is made up of 20 amino acids. CDR1 is MDHEN, CDR2 SYDVKM, per germline. The V gene end was trimmed by 6 bases and the J gene end by 5 bases; junction bases not matched to a gene: 24. CDR3 sequence reads: CASRGYGRFQDRGNGETQYF. The CDR3 bases are TGTGCCAGCAGGGGATACGGGCGTTTCCAGGACAGGGGGAATGGTGAGACCCAGTACTTC.

The V and J genes are TRBV3-1 and TRBJ2-1; 7 nucleotides match TRBD2. V dropped 4 bases and J dropped 3; count of bases not matched to a gene: 9. From germline, CDR1 is LGHDT and CDR2 YNNKEL (reference sequence). There are 16 residues in the CDR3. The CDR3 nucleotides are TGTGCCAGCAGCCTCCCAGCTAGCGGAGACTACAATGAGCAGTTCTTC. Its protein is CASSLPASGDYNEQFF.